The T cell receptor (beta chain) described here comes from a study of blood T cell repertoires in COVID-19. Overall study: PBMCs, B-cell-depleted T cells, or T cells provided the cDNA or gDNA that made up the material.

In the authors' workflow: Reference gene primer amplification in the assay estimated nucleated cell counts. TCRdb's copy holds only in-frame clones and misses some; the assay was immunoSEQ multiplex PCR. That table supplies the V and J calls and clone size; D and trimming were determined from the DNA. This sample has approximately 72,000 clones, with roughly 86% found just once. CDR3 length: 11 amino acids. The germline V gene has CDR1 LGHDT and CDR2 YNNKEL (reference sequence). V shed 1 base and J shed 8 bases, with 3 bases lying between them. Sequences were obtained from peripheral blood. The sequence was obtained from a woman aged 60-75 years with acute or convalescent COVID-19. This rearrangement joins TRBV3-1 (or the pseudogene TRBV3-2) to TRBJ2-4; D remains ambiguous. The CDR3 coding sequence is TGTGCCAGCAGCCAAGCGGACATTCAGTACTTC. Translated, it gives CASSQADIQYF.